Shown below are 21 T cell receptor beta chains from a single sample sequenced in a study of T cells after yellow fever vaccination. TCRdb redid the calling of the 5' RACE reads with MiXCR, one entry per CDR3 protein. The sample holds roughly 500,000 distinct CDR3 sequences, about 19% seen once. Sequences were derived from PBMCs, sampled 15 days after the yellow fever booster vaccination. The receptor set was obtained from a man aged 30-40 years who received the YFV17D yellow fever vaccine.

V gene TRBV21-1 combines with J gene TRBJ2-2. TRBV21-1 is a known pseudogene. The CDR3 spans 16 residues. As DNA, the CDR3 is TGTGCCAGCAGCAAAGATGTGGGGGCGCACACCGGGGAGCTGTTTTTT. This sequence encodes CASSKDVGAHTGELFF.

This clonotype appeared many times. V is TRBV7-3 and J is TRBJ2-3; 8 bases map to TRBD2. The V segment lost 6 bases and the J segment 4 bases; nucleotides outside the gene matches: 9. Germline V lookup: CDR1 SGHTA, CDR2 FQGTGA. This CDR3 region has 15 residues. Here the CDR3 DNA reads TGTGCCAGCAGTTCCGTAGCGGGAATTGCAGATACGCAGTATTTT. Its protein product is CASSSVAGIADTQYF.

The J gene is TRBJ2-2, the V gene TRBV5-1, with 10 positions matching TRBD2. In germline, CDR1 is SGHRS, CDR2 YFSETQ. The V and J ends lost 3 bases and 5 bases, in that order; junction bases with no gene match: 7. The CDR3 covers 16 residues. The CDR3 nucleotides are TGCGCCAGCAGCTCTTTAGCGGGAGGAAAGACCGGGGAGCTGTTTTTT. Its protein is CASSSLAGGKTGELFF.

This clonotype appeared a few times. The chain is built from TRBV20-1 and TRBJ2-7; 10 bases map to TRBD2. CDR1 is DFQATT and CDR2 is SNEGSKA in the germline V gene (reference sequence). This CDR3 contains 14 residues. V was pared by 2 bases and J by 7 bases, with 8 bases of the junction left unmatched. The CDR3 nucleotides are TGCAGTGCTAGAAAGCGGGAGGGGGCCTGGGAGCAGTACTTC. This encodes CSARKREGAWEQYF.

A few counts support this clonotype. This chain connects TRBV15 to TRBJ2-3; 11 bases agree with TRBD2. Per the germline V gene, CDR1 is LNHNV and CDR2 is YYDKDF (reference sequence). V trimming: 1 base; J trimming: 3 bases; junction bases outside the gene matches: 12. The CDR3 totals 19 residues. The CDR3 region has the DNA TGTGCCACCAGCAGAGGCGCTAGGCCTAGCGGGAGGAGAACAGATACGCAGTATTTT. Protein product: CATSRGARPSGRRTDTQYF.

This clonotype was picked up a small number of times. V is TRBV5-1 and J is TRBJ2-7, with D possibly TRBD2 on 6 matching bases. V was shortened by 0 bases and J by 6 bases, with 16 bases between the two germline ends. CDR1 SGHRS and CDR2 YFSETQ come from the germline V gene. The CDR3 consists of 15 residues. The CDR3 spells CASSLAGGAQVEQYF. The CDR3 DNA is TGCGCCAGCAGCTTGGCCGGCGGGGCCCAGGTCGAGCAGTACTTC.

The chain joins TRBV7-9 to TRBJ2-1; D is perhaps TRBD1 (5 bases). In germline, CDR1 is SEHNR, CDR2 FQNEAQ (reference sequence). This CDR3 is 14 amino acids long. Trimming took off 11 bases at V and 5 bases at J, with 19 bases between the two ends. The DNA of the CDR3 is TGTGCCGTAGCCAGGGTCAGGGAAAACAATGAGCAGTTCTTC. Its translation: CAVARVRENNEQFF.

Many counts were recorded for this clonotype. J is TRBJ2-6 and V is TRBV5-1, with D unresolved. The CDR3 runs 15 residues. Trimming took off 0 bases at V and 0 bases at J, with 4 bases between the two ends. Germline loops: CDR1 SGHRS, CDR2 YFSETQ. CDR3 amino acids: CASSLVVSGANVLTF. The CDR3 nucleotides read TGCGCCAGCAGCTTGGTCGTCTCTGGGGCCAACGTCCTGACTTTC.

The genes are TRBV5-1 and TRBJ1-1, with D perhaps TRBD1 (5 bases). V was shortened by 5 bases and J by 2 bases, with 16 bases between the two germline ends. In germline, CDR1 is SGHRS, CDR2 YFSETQ. This CDR3 is 15 amino acids long. The CDR3 reads CASRPMTAVNTEAFF. Here the CDR3 DNA reads TGCGCCAGCAGACCAATGACAGCCGTTAACACTGAAGCTTTCTTT.

The chain couples TRBV5-1 to TRBJ2-5; either TRBD1 or TRBD2 may fit D (5 bases each). The CDR3 sequence is 15 residues long. Trimming pared 2 bases from V and 3 bases from J, leaving 14 bases between. Germline-derived CDR1 and CDR2 are SGHRS and YFSETQ. CDR3 coding DNA: TGCGCCAGCAGCTTCGAAGGGACGTATAAAGAGACCCAGTACTTC. It encodes CASSFEGTYKETQYF.

In this sample, this clonotype turned up a few times. The rearrangement joins TRBV2 to TRBJ2-2; D uncertain. The CDR3 has 15 amino acids. Germline loops: CDR1 SNHLY, CDR2 FYNNEI. Trimming pared 3 bases from V and 5 bases from J, leaving 13 bases between. The CDR3 spells CASSERLDRTGELFF. DNA for the CDR3: TGTGCCAGCAGTGAGCGGCTAGACCGAACCGGGGAGCTGTTTTTT. Supplemented by reference TRBV2 and TRBJ2-2, the full variable domain reads EPEVTQTPSHQVTQMGQEVILRCVPISNHLYFYWYRQILGQKVEFLVSFYNNEISEKSEIFDDQFSVERPDGSNFTLKIRSTKLEDSAMYFCASSERLDRTGELFFGEGSRLTVL.

The chain couples TRBV12-3 or TRBV12-4 to TRBJ1-5; possibly TRBD1 for D (5 bases). The CDR3 spans 16 residues. The V end was cut by 5 bases, the J end by 1 base, with 15 bases between. CDR3 nucleotides: TGTGCCAGCAGTCCCCTCGGGACGGAGAGCAATCAGCCCCAGCATTTT. Its protein product is CASSPLGTESNQPQHF.

The rearrangement joins TRBV6-5 to TRBJ2-1; possible D gene TRBD2, 6 bases. There are 16 residues in the CDR3. Germline-derived CDR1 and CDR2 are MNHEY and SVGAGI. V was pared by 2 bases and J by 3 bases, with 14 bases between. The CDR3, as DNA: TGTGCCAGCAGTTACCCAGAACATAGCGGCTACAATGAGCAGTTCTTC. As protein: CASSYPEHSGYNEQFF.

This chain joins TRBV20-1 and TRBJ2-7, with TRBD1 matching over 10 bases. V lost 0 bases, J lost 7 bases, and 12 bases stayed unmatched. Looked up from germline, CDR1 is DFQATT and CDR2 is SNEGSKA (reference sequence). The CDR3 spans 16 residues. The DNA for the CDR3 is TGCAGTGCTAGAGATTCGAGGACAGGGGGACCGGGGGAGCAGTACTTC. Translated: CSARDSRTGGPGEQYF.

This clonotype was observed a few times. The V gene is TRBV18, the J gene TRBJ2-2; D not certain. Germline V CDR1 and CDR2: KGHSH, LQKENI. This CDR3 contains 16 residues. Deletions cut 3 bases from V and 4 bases from J, with 15 bases between. The CDR3 DNA sequence: TGTGCCAGCTCACCCTTCAAAAGGTCGGGCACCGGGGAGCTGTTTTTT. Encoded protein: CASSPFKRSGTGELFF.

The chain has TRBV10-1 and TRBJ2-1; tentatively, D is TRBD2 (5 bases). The germline V and J ends were trimmed by 2 bases and 0 bases, with 5 bases remaining between them. This CDR3 is 14 amino acids long. Germline CDR1 reads WNHNN; CDR2 reads SYGVQD (reference sequence). The CDR3 DNA is TGCGCCAGCAGTGAGGAGGGCTCCTACAATGAGCAGTTCTTC. Translation gives CASSEEGSYNEQFF.

This clonotype was counted at least ten times. V gene TRBV5-1 combines with J gene TRBJ2-5, with TRBD2 as a possible D gene (6 bases). The V end lost 0 bases, the J end lost 2 bases, and 8 bases lay between the germline ends. The CDR3 is 14 residues long. The germline CDR1 and CDR2 sequences are SGHRS and YFSETQ. The CDR3 sequence is CASSLGLAQETQYF. CDR3 nucleotides: TGCGCCAGCAGCTTGGGGCTAGCGCAAGAGACCCAGTACTTC.

This clonotype was observed a few times. DNA for the CDR3: TGCGCCAGCAGCCCGAGGACGGGCCCGGATCAGCCCCAGCATTTT. Translating it yields CASSPRTGPDQPQHF. This chain uses TRBV4-3 with TRBJ1-5; D remains unclear. The CDR3 sequence is 15 residues long. V gave up 4 bases and J gave up 5 bases, with 15 bases separating them. Germline-derived CDR1 and CDR2 are LGHNA and YSLEER.

The table lists this clonotype with a few counts. The chain couples TRBV4-2 to TRBJ1-6; unclear D gene. Per germline, CDR1 LGHNA and CDR2 YNFKEQ. This CDR3 region has 12 residues. The ends were cut back, 1 base at V and 6 bases at J, with 1 base in the middle. The DNA of the CDR3 is TGTGCCAGCAGCCAAGCTAATTCACCCCTCCACTTT. Translation gives CASSQANSPLHF.

This rearrangement joins TRBV7-2 to TRBJ2-3; D is perhaps TRBD1 or TRBD2 (5 bases each). CDR3 length equals 14 residues. V was shortened by 1 base and J by 5 bases, with 10 bases between the two germline ends. Germline V gene data show CDR1 as SGHTA and CDR2 as FQGNSA. The CDR3 DNA reads TGTGCCAGCAGCTTAGGGGGGAGTAAAGATACGCAGTATTTT. Translation: CASSLGGSKDTQYF. Using reference TRBV7-2 and TRBJ2-3 for the parts outside the CDR3, the full variable domain is GAGVSQSPSNKVTEKGKDVELRCDPISGHTALYWYRQSLGQGLEFLIYFQGNSAPDKSGLPSDRFSAERTGGSVSTLTIQRTQQEDSAVYLCASSLGGSKDTQYFGPGTRLTVL.

This clonotype showed up just a few times. The chain joins TRBV7-2 to TRBJ2-2; D possibly corresponds to TRBD2 (6 bases). CDR3 length: 15 residues. The V end was cut by 6 bases, the J end by 3 bases, with 14 bases between. The V gene's germline CDR1 is SGHTA and CDR2 FQGNSA. CDR3 bases: TGTGCCAGCAGTTTCCGGGACTTACACACCGGGGAGCTGTTTTTT. Translated, it gives CASSFRDLHTGELFF.